A selection of T cell receptor beta chains follows, all from one sample in a study of blood T cell repertoires in COVID-19. Clones were read by immunoSEQ multiplex PCR, and TCRdb kept only the in-frame ones, dropping some. The sample holds roughly 240,000 clones; 86% are singletons and the top ten take around 2.8%. The specimen sequenced was peripheral blood. These TCRs come from a woman aged 25 to 39 who had recovered from COVID-19. Both conserved end residues are part of each CDR3. D genes are given only for firm matches.

v_gene: TRBV19
len: 14
j_gene: TRBJ2-7
d_gene: -
CDR3nt: TGTGCCAGTAGTTCTCAGGGTGCAGGGTACGAGCAGTACTTC
CDR3aa: CASSSQGAGYEQYF

v_gene: TRBV19
len: 19
j_gene: TRBJ2-3
d_gene: TRBD1
CDR3nt: TGTGCCAGTAGTATAGAAGCAGTTAGAGGACAGGGCCTAACAGATACGCAGTATTTT
CDR3aa: CASSIEAVRGQGLTDTQYF

v_gene: TRBV11-2
len: 18
j_gene: TRBJ2-7
d_gene: TRBD2
CDR3nt: TGTGCCAGCAGCTTAGGGGGGTCATCTAGCGGGACCATATACGAGCAGTACTTC
CDR3aa: CASSLGGSSSGTIYEQYF

v_gene: TRBV28
len: 16
j_gene: TRBJ1-6
d_gene: TRBD1
CDR3nt: TGTGCCAGCAGTCTAAAAGCCCAGGGGGCAGGATCACCCCTCCACTTT
CDR3aa: CASSLKAQGAGSPLHF

v_gene: TRBV9
len: 13
j_gene: TRBJ2-7
d_gene: TRBD1
CDR3nt: TGTGCCAGCAGCGAACGACAGGGTTCCGAGCAGTACTTC
CDR3aa: CASSERQGSEQYF

v_gene: TRBV12-3/TRBV12-4
len: 13
j_gene: TRBJ1-6
d_gene: -
CDR3nt: TGTGCCAGCAGTTTAACCGGGAATTCACCCCTCCACTTT
CDR3aa: CASSLTGNSPLHF

v_gene: TRBV2
len: 18
j_gene: TRBJ2-3
d_gene: TRBD2
CDR3nt: TGTGCCAGCAGTGTTAGAACTAGCGGATCCGCTAGCACAGATACGCAGTATTTT
CDR3aa: CASSVRTSGSASTDTQYF

v_gene: TRBV27
len: 19
j_gene: TRBJ2-1
d_gene: -
CDR3nt: TGTGCCAGCAGTTTTGAGCCCACTAGGCCGCGCCAAAGCTACAATGAGCAGTTCTTC
CDR3aa: CASSFEPTRPRQSYNEQFF

v_gene: TRBV27
len: 15
j_gene: TRBJ1-1
d_gene: -
CDR3nt: TGTGCCAGCAGTTTAGGAGAGGGTAGGGACACTGAAGCTTTCTTT
CDR3aa: CASSLGEGRDTEAFF

v_gene: TRBV3-1/TRBV3-2
len: 17
j_gene: TRBJ1-3
d_gene: -
CDR3nt: TGTGCCAGCAGCCAGGCACGATCTTCCTTTTCTGGAAACACCATATATTTT
CDR3aa: CASSQARSSFSGNTIYF

v_gene: TRBV5-4
len: 16
j_gene: TRBJ2-3
d_gene: -
CDR3nt: TGTGCCAGCAGCGGCGGGGCAGCGGTGGGCACAGATACGCAGTATTTT
CDR3aa: CASSGGAAVGTDTQYF

v_gene: TRBV27
len: 14
j_gene: TRBJ1-2
d_gene: TRBD1
CDR3nt: TGTGCCAGCAGCTACGGACAGGGGGCCTATGGCTACACCTTC
CDR3aa: CASSYGQGAYGYTF

v_gene: TRBV4-1
len: 15
j_gene: TRBJ2-3
d_gene: TRBD2
CDR3nt: TGCGCCAGCAGCCCTTGGGAGGGGTCTAAAGATACGCAGTATTTT
CDR3aa: CASSPWEGSKDTQYF

v_gene: TRBV5-1
len: 16
j_gene: TRBJ2-5
d_gene: -
CDR3nt: TGCGCCAGCAGCTTGGCCGTGGTAGCCGGCGGGGAGACCCAGTACTTC
CDR3aa: CASSLAVVAGGETQYF

v_gene: TRBV7-9
len: 15
j_gene: TRBJ1-3
d_gene: -
CDR3nt: TGTGCCAGCAGCTTGGACCTAGGAGGTGGAAACACCATATATTTT
CDR3aa: CASSLDLGGGNTIYF